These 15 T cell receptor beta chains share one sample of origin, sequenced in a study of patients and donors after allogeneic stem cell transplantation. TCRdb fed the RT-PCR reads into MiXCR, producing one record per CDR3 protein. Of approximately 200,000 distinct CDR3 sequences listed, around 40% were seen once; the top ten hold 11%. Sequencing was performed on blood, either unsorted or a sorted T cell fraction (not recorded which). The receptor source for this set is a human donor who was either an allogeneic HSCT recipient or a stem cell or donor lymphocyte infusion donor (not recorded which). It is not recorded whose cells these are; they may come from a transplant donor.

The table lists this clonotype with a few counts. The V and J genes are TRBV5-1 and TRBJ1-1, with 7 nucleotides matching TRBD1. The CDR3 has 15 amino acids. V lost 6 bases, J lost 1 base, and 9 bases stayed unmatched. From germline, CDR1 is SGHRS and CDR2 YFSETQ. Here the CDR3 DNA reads TGCGCCAGCACACTAACAGGGGTGGGGAACACTGAAGCTTTCTTT. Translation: CASTLTGVGNTEAFF. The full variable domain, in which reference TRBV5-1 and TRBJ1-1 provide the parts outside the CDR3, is KAGVTQTPRYLIKTRGQQVTLSCSPISGHRSVSWYQQTPGQGLQFLFEYFSETQRNKGNFPGRFSGRQFSNSRSEMNVSTLELGDSALYLCASTLTGVGNTEAFFGQGTRLTVV.

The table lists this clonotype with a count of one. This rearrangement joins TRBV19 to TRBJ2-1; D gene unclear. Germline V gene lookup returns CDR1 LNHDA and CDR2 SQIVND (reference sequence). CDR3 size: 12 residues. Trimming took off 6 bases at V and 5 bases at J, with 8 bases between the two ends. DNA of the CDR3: TGTGCCAGTAGGCCGAGGAACAATGAGCAGTTCTTC. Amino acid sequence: CASRPRNNEQFF.

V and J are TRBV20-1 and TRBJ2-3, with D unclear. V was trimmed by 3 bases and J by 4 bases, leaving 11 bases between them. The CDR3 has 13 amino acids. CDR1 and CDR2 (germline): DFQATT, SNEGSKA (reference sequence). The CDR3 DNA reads TGCAGTGCTAGCTCCCTGGGCGCAGATACGCAGTATTTT. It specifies CSASSLGADTQYF.

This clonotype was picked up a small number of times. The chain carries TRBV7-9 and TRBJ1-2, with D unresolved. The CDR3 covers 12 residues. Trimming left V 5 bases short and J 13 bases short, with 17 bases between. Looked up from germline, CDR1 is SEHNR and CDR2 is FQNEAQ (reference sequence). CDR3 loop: CASSPRLVRVTF. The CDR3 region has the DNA TGTGCCAGCAGCCCCAGACTCGTCCGGGTCACCTTC.

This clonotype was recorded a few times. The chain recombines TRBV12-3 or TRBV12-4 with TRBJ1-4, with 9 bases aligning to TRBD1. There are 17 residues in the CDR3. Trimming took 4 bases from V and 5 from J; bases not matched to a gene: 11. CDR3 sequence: CASSSQAPGTGNEKLFF. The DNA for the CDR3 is TGTGCCAGCAGTTCCCAAGCACCCGGGACAGGGAATGAAAAACTGTTTTTT.

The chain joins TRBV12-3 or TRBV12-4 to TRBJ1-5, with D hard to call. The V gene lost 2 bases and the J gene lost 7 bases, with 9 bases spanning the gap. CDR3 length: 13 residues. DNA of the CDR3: TGTGCCAGCAGTTTACAAGGGCGCCAGCCCCAGCATTTT. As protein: CASSLQGRQPQHF.

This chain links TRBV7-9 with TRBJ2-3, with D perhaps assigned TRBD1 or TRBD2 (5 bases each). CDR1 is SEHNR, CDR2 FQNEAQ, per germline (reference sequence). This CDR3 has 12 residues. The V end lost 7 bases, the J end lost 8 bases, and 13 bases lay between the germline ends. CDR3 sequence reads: CASTYDSGTQYF. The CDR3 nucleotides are TGTGCCAGCACCTACGACAGCGGTACGCAGTATTTT.

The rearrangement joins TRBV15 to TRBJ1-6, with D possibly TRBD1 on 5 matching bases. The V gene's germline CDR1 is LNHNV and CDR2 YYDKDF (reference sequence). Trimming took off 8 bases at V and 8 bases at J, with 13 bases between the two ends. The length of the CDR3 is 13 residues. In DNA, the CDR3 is TGTGCCACCGGGACGATGGAGTATTCACCCCTCCACTTT. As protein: CATGTMEYSPLHF.

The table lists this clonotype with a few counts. The DNA for the CDR3 is TGTGCCAGCAGCGCCTGGCGGGGACCCACTGAAAGTGGTGAAGCTTTCTTT. Its protein product is CASSAWRGPTESGEAFF. The rearrangement links TRBV25-1 to TRBJ1-1; D perhaps matches TRBD1 (5 bases). V lost 6 bases to trimming and J lost 7 bases, with 27 bases between them. The CDR3 spans 17 residues. Germline V gives CDR1 MGHDK, CDR2 SYGVNS.

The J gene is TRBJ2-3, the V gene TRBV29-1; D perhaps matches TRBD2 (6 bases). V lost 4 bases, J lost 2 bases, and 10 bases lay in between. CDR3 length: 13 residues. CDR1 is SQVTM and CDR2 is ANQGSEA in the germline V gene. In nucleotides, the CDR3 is TGCAGCGTTGTACGCGGGGCCACAGATACGCAGTATTTT. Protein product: CSVVRGATDTQYF.

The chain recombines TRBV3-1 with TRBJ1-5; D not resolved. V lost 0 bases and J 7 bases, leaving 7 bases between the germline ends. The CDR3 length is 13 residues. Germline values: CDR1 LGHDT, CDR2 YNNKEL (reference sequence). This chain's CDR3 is CASSQELRQPQHF. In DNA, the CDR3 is TGTGCCAGCAGCCAAGAACTGCGGCAGCCCCAGCATTTT.

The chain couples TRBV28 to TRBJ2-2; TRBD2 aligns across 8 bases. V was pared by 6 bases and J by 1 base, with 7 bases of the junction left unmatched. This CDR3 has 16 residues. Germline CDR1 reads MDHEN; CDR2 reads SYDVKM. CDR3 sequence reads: CASRPGGARNTGELFF. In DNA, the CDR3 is TGTGCCAGCAGGCCCGGGGGGGCGCGGAACACCGGGGAGCTGTTTTTT.

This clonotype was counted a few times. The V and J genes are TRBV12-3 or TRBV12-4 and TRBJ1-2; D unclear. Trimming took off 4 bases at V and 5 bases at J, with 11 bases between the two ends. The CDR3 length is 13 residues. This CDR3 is CASSSGRFYGYTF. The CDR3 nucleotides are TGTGCCAGCAGTTCGGGCAGGTTTTATGGCTACACCTTC.

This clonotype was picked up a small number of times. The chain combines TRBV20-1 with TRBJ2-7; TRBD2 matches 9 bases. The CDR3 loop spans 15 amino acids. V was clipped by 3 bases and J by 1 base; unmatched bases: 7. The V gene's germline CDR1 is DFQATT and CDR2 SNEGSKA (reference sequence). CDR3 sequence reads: CSARGLAGSSYEQYF. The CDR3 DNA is TGCAGTGCTAGGGGGCTAGCGGGGTCTTCCTACGAGCAGTACTTC.

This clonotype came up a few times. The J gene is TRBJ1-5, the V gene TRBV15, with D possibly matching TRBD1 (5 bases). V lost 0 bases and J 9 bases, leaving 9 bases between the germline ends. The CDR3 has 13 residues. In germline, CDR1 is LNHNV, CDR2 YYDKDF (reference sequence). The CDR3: CATSRDVGAPQHF. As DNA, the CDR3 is TGTGCCACCAGCAGAGATGTTGGGGCGCCCCAGCATTTT.